Below, 5 T cell receptor beta chains from the same sample are listed, as sequenced in a study of neurological immune-mediated disorders. TCRdb independently ran MiXCR on the 5' RACE reads; one entry per CDR3 protein. The sample lists 55,000 to 75,000 distinct CDR3 sequences; 2% to 3% were seen once. Sequencing was done on a sample of PBMCs. The receptors were gathered from a middle-aged man with multiple sclerosis.

This clonotype was seen ten or more times. This chain uses TRBV7-2 with TRBJ2-5, with 7 bases fitting TRBD1. J was trimmed by 6 bases and V by 4 bases; bases with no gene match: 11. CDR1 and CDR2 from the germline V gene are SGHTA and FQGNSA. The CDR3 length is 15 residues. CDR3 sequence reads: CASSSGQANRQTQYF. DNA of the CDR3: TGTGCCAGCAGCTCAGGACAGGCGAACCGCCAGACCCAGTACTTC.

This clonotype was counted many times. Being one base from a much bigger clone, this may be a read error. This CDR3 fails to terminate in the conserved phenylalanine or tryptophan, so it likely reflects a read error. The J gene is TRBJ2-5, the V gene TRBV29-1; D gene ambiguous. CDR1 is SQVTM and CDR2 is ANQGSEA in the germline V gene. V lost 0 bases, J lost 6 bases, and 14 bases lay in between. CDR3 length equals 14 residues. In DNA form, the CDR3 reads TGCAGCGTTGAAGATCTTCACGGCAGCCAGACCCAGTACTGC. Amino acids: CSVEDLHGSQTQYC.

This clonotype was found a few times. A much larger clone is a single base away; this may be a read error. The conserved phenylalanine or tryptophan is not found at the CDR3 terminus, so this likely reflects a read error. The V and J genes are TRBV5-1 and TRBJ1-1; weak D call: TRBD1 (5 bases). CDR3 length equals 14 residues. Trimming removed 2 bases at V and 4 bases at J, with 12 bases between. CDR1 SGHRS and CDR2 YFSETQ come from the germline V gene. CDR3: CASSFGAGGTEAFC. DNA for the CDR3: TGCGCCAGCAGCTTTGGGGCCGGCGGCACTGAAGCTTTCTGT.

This clonotype has a count of ten or more. CDR3 DNA sequence: TGTGCCAGCAGCTTCGACCTCGGCACTGAAGCTTTCTTT. As protein: CASSFDLGTEAFF. The rearrangement links TRBV3-1 to TRBJ1-1; D not certain. Trimming took 5 bases from V and 4 from J, leaving 11 bases between them. In germline, CDR1 is LGHDT, CDR2 YNNKEL (reference sequence). The CDR3 is 13 amino acids.

This clonotype has at least ten counts. V usage is TRBV12-3 or TRBV12-4 and J usage is TRBJ1-1; no firm D call. This CDR3 region has 15 residues. Trimming shortened V by 6 bases and J by 7 bases, and 21 bases separated the two germline ends. Written as DNA, the CDR3 is TGTGCCAGCAGGCGTACCGGGGTAGGACGGTTTGAAGCTTTCTTT. Translated: CASRRTGVGRFEAFF.